The 2 T cell receptor beta chains in this list originate from one sample, sequenced in a study of human T cells and chemical hapten exposure. The time point was: pre-sensitization, week 0. This sample's treatment: therapeutic diphenylcyclopropenone sensitization with weekly scalp DPC. MiXCR, run by TCRdb on the RACE reads, gives a single entry per CDR3 protein. The table includes roughly 50,000 distinct CDR3 sequences, around 10% detected once. The specimen comprised whole blood, sampled in connection with sensitization to the hapten diphenylcyclopropenone (DPC). The receptor source for this set is a middle-aged man with alopecia areata. Some clones in this sample may be carry-over from other donors' samples.

This clonotype was found a few times. The V gene is TRBV20-1, the J gene TRBJ2-7; 10 bases agree with TRBD2. The CDR3 has 13 residues. With 6 bases clipped from V and 3 bases from J, the junction kept 5 bases outside the gene matches. Germline CDR1 DFQATT, CDR2 SNEGSKA (reference sequence). The CDR3, as DNA: TGCAGTGCAGCAGCGGGAGGGGGCTACGAGCAGTACTTC. Translated: CSAAAGGGYEQYF.

The chain carries TRBV20-1 and TRBJ2-3; possibly TRBD2 for D (6 bases). V lost 4 bases to trimming and J lost 2 bases, with 16 bases between them. CDR1 and CDR2 from the germline V gene are DFQATT and SNEGSKA (reference sequence). This CDR3 contains 15 residues. CDR3 sequence reads: CSAKGFREPTDTQYF. The CDR3 DNA is TGCAGTGCTAAAGGGTTCCGGGAGCCCACAGATACGCAGTATTTT.